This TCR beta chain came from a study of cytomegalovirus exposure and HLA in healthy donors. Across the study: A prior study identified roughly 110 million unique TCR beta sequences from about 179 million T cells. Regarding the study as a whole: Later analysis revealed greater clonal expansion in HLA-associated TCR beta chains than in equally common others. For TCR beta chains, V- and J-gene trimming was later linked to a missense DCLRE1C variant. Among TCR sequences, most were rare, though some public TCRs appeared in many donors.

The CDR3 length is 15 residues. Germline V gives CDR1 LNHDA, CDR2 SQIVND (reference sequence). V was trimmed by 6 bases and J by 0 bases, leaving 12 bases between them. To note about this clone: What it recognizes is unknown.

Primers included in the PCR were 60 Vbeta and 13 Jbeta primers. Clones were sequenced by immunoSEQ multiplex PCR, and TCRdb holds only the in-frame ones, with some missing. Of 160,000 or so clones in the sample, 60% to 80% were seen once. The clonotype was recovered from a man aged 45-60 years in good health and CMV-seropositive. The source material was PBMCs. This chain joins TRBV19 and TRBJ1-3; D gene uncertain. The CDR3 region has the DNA TGTGCCAGTAGACCAACCCCTAGCTCTGGAAACACCATATATTTT. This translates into CASRPTPSSGNTIYF.